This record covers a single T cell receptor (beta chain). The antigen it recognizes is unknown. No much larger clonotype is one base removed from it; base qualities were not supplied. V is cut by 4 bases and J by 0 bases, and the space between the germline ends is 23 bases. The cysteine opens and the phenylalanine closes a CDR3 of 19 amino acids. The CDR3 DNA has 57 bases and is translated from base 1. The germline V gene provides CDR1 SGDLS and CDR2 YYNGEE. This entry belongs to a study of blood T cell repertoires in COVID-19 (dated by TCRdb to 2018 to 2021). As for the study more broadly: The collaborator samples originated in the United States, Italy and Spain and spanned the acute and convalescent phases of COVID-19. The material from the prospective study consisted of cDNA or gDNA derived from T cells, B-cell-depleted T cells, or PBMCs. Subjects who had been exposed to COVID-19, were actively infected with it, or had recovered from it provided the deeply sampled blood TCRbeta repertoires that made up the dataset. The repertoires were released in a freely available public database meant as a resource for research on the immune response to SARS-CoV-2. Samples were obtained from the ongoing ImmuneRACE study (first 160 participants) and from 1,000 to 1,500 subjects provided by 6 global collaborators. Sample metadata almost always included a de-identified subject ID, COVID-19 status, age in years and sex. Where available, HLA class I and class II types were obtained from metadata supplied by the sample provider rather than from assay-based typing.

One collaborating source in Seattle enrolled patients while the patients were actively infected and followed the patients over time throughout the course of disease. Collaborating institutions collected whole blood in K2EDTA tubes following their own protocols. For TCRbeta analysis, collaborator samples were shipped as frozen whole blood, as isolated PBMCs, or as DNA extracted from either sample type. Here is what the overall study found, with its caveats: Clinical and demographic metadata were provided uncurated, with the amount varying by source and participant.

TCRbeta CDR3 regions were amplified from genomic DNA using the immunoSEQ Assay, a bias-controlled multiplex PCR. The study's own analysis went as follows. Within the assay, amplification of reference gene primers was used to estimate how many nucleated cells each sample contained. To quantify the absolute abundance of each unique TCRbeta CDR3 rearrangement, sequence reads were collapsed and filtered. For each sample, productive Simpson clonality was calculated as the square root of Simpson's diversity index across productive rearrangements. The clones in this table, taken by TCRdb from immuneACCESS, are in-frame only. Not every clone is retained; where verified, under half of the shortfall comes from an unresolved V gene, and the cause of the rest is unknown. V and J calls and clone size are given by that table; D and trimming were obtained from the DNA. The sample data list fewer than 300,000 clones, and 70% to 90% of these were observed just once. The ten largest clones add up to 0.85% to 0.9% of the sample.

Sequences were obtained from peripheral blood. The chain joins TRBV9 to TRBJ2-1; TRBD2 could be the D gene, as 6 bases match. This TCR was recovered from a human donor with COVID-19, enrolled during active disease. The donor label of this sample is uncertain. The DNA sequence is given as TGTGCCAGCAGCTCCCGGGGAGCCACTAGCCTGAGCTCCTACAATGAGCAGTTCTTC. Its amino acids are CASSSRGATSLSSYNEQFF.